The 21 T cell receptor beta chains given below trace back to one sample, sequenced in a study of blood T cell repertoires in COVID-19. The assay was immunoSEQ multiplex PCR, and TCRdb's table has in-frame clones only and misses some. The sample has about 180,000 clones, roughly 87% seen once; the top ten hold roughly 1.5%. The source material was peripheral blood. All receptors come from a woman aged 45-59 years with acute or convalescent COVID-19.

CDR3 loop: CASSTQAGPTYEQYF. The CDR3 region has the DNA TGTGCCAGCAGCACACAAGCAGGGCCGACCTACGAGCAGTACTTC. The chain employs TRBV9 and TRBJ2-7, with D possibly TRBD1 on 5 matching bases. Trimming cost V 4 bases and J 2 bases, with 16 bases left between them. The germline V gene has CDR1 SGDLS and CDR2 YYNGEE. This CDR3 spans 15 amino acids.

This chain connects TRBV5-4 to TRBJ2-1; 10 nucleotides agree with TRBD1. This CDR3 contains 16 residues. The germline gives CDR1 SGHNT, CDR2 YYREEE (reference sequence). J gave up 6 bases and V 4 bases, and 10 bases lay outside the gene matches. The CDR3 spells CASSPRGQGLVNEQFF. The DNA of the CDR3 is TGTGCCAGCAGCCCGAGGGGACAGGGGCTAGTCAATGAGCAGTTCTTC. The variable domain in full, with the rest retrieved from reference TRBV5-4 and TRBJ2-1, is ETGVTQSPTHLIKTRGQQVTLRCSSQSGHNTVSWYQQALGQGPQFIFQYYREEENGRGNFPPRFSGLQFPNYSSELNVNALELDDSALYLCASSPRGQGLVNEQFFGPGTRLTVL.

The table lists this clone with a count of one. The V gene is TRBV12-5, the J gene TRBJ2-3, with a weak D call TRBD2 (6 bases). V was trimmed by 5 bases and J by 2 bases, leaving 14 bases between them. Germline lookup yields CDR1 LGHNT and CDR2 FRNRAP. CDR3 size: 15 residues. CDR3 residues: CASGPGERATDTQYF. The CDR3 region has the DNA TGTGCTAGTGGTCCTGGGGAGCGGGCCACAGATACGCAGTATTTT. Full variable domain (missing parts from reference TRBV12-5 and TRBJ2-3): DARVTQTPRHKVTEMGQEVTMRCQPILGHNTVFWYRQTMMQGLELLAYFRNRAPLDDSGMPKDRFSAEMPDATLATLKIQPSEPRDSAVYFCASGPGERATDTQYFGPGTRLTVL.

The chain carries TRBV5-1 and TRBJ2-5; D is perhaps TRBD2 (6 bases). The CDR3 sequence is 14 residues long. V lost 0 bases to trimming and J lost 1 base, with 7 bases between them. Germline loops: CDR1 SGHRS, CDR2 YFSETQ. CDR3 nucleotides: TGCGCCAGCAGCTTGGTTAGCGGCCAAGAGACCCAGTACTTC. As protein: CASSLVSGQETQYF.

In its sample, this clone was seen once. This chain links TRBV11-2 with TRBJ2-1, with a weak D call TRBD2 (6 bases). V was clipped by 2 bases and J by 0 bases, with 17 bases between them. Germline assignment: CDR1 SGHAT and CDR2 FQNNGV. The CDR3 sequence is 18 residues long. The DNA for the CDR3 is TGTGCCAGCAGCTTACGGTTTGGTAGCGGTAGCTCCTACAATGAGCAGTTCTTC. The encoded protein is CASSLRFGSGSSYNEQFF.

The table lists this clone with a few counts. The rearrangement links TRBV4-2 to TRBJ2-1; D remains unclear. The CDR3 spans 15 residues. CDR1 and CDR2 (germline): LGHNA, YNFKEQ. V lost 3 bases and J 9 bases, leaving 18 bases between the germline ends. The DNA of the CDR3 is TGTGCCAGCAGCCAGTCCCTAGAGGCTCGAGGTGAGCAGTTCTTC. Protein: CASSQSLEARGEQFF.

This clone appeared once. The J gene is TRBJ1-5, the V gene TRBV27; 9 positions match TRBD1. V trimming: 5 bases; J trimming: 6 bases; junction bases outside the gene matches: 8. Germline lookup yields CDR1 MNHEY and CDR2 SMNVEV (reference sequence). This CDR3 has 15 amino acids. CDR3 nucleotide sequence: TGTGCCAGCAGTCCCACAGGGGGCGGAATTCAGCCCCAGCATTTT. Amino acids: CASSPTGGGIQPQHF.

This clone was seen just once. V gene TRBV29-1 combines with J gene TRBJ1-2, with D perhaps matching TRBD1 (6 bases). The germline V gene has CDR1 SQVTM and CDR2 ANQGSEA. V lost 0 bases, J lost 5 bases, and 10 bases lay in between. There are 13 residues in the CDR3. In nucleotides, the CDR3 is TGCAGCGTTGAAGATAGGGGGGGGTATGGCTACACCTTC. It translates to CSVEDRGGYGYTF.

The chain couples TRBV5-6 to TRBJ2-2, with D perhaps TRBD1 (6 bases). This CDR3 has 14 amino acids. The ends were cut back, 3 bases at V and 6 bases at J, with 12 bases in the middle. Germline CDR1 SGHDT, CDR2 YYEEEE. Here the CDR3 DNA reads TGTGCCAGCAGCTCTGACAGGAGACCCGGGGAGCTGTTTTTT. Translating gives CASSSDRRPGELFF.

V usage is TRBV23-1 and J usage is TRBJ2-7, with 9 positions matching TRBD1. TRBV23-1 is an ORF, and what it does is uncertain. The CDR3 is 14 amino acids. Trimming cost V 5 bases and J 6 bases; bases outside gene matches: 8. DNA for the CDR3: TGCGCCAGCAGTTTCCGGGACAGGGTTATCGAGCAGTACTTC. It is translated as CASSFRDRVIEQYF.

The V gene is TRBV6-6, the J gene TRBJ1-2, with 7 bases matching TRBD1. Germline assignment: CDR1 MNHNY and CDR2 SVGAGI (reference sequence). The V and J ends lost 7 bases and 2 bases, in that order; junction bases with no gene match: 7. The CDR3 is made up of 14 amino acids. The CDR3: CASTSRDRNYGYTF. The CDR3 DNA reads TGTGCCAGCACCTCTAGGGACAGAAACTATGGCTACACCTTC.

The CDR3 DNA sequence: TGCGCCAGCACCCGAACCGGGACAGGGAGGGCTCAGCCCCAGCATTTT. Its translation is CASTRTGTGRAQPQHF. The chain links TRBV10-1 to TRBJ1-5, with TRBD1 matching 9 bases. V lost 7 bases, J lost 6 bases, and 13 bases stayed unmatched. There are 16 residues in the CDR3. Germline CDR1 is WNHNN and CDR2 is SYGVQD (reference sequence).

The table lists this clone with a count of one. This chain uses TRBV5-6 with TRBJ2-2; TRBD1 agrees at 9 bases. The V segment lost 4 bases and the J segment 1 base; nucleotides outside the gene matches: 5. CDR1 and CDR2 from the germline V gene are SGHDT and YYEEEE. The CDR3 covers 16 residues. For the CDR3, the DNA is TGTGCCAGCAGCCTGGGGACAGGGCAGAACACCGGGGAGCTGTTTTTT. It specifies CASSLGTGQNTGELFF.

This clone appeared a single time. The identical CDR3 is also encoded by other nucleotide sequences in the sample. The rearrangement uses TRBV20-1 and TRBJ2-5; a weak D match, TRBD1 (5 bases). Trimming stripped 2 bases from V and 4 bases from J, with 5 bases between. The CDR3 is 11 residues long. The germline gives CDR1 DFQATT, CDR2 SNEGSKA (reference sequence). Written as DNA, the CDR3 is TGCAGTGCTAGACAGGGAGAGACCCAGTACTTC. This translates into CSARQGETQYF.

The chain combines TRBV6-5 with TRBJ2-1; 7 nucleotides match TRBD2. The ends lost 3 bases at V and 4 bases at J; junction bases unmatched: 6. This CDR3 is built from 15 residues. Germline loops: CDR1 MNHEY, CDR2 SVGAGI. The chain's CDR3 is CASSYNERDYNEQFF. The CDR3 DNA is TGTGCCAGCAGTTATAACGAGCGGGATTACAATGAGCAGTTCTTC.

The chain combines TRBV10-3 with TRBJ1-6; D may be TRBD1 (6 bases). Trimming shortened V by 3 bases and J by 6 bases, and 12 bases separated the two germline ends. CDR1 ENHRY and CDR2 SYGVKD come from the germline V gene. This CDR3 has 15 amino acids. CDR3 region: CAISESGQSNSPLHF. The CDR3 nucleotides are TGTGCCATCAGTGAATCCGGACAGTCTAATTCACCCCTCCACTTT.

The gene calls are TRBV14 and TRBJ2-1; no definite D call. Germline V gives CDR1 SGHDN, CDR2 FVKESK. The CDR3 runs to 13 residues. The germline V and J ends were trimmed by 2 bases and 3 bases, with 5 bases remaining between them. The CDR3 loop is CASSQFVYNEQFF. CDR3 bases: TGTGCCAGCAGCCAATTCGTCTACAATGAGCAGTTCTTC.

This chain uses TRBV18 with TRBJ2-7; D is possibly TRBD1 (5 bases). The CDR3 length is 18 residues. Germline V gene data show CDR1 as KGHSH and CDR2 as LQKENI. V was cut by 3 bases and J by 2 bases, with 23 bases left in between. This CDR3 is CASSPTYLRLQGTYEQYF. CDR3 nucleotides: TGTGCCAGCTCACCTACATACCTTCGTCTCCAGGGTACCTACGAGCAGTACTTC.

The CDR3 DNA reads as TGTGCCATCAGTGAATCGGCTAATGAAAAACTGTTTTTT. Translated: CAISESANEKLFF. This chain joins TRBV10-3 and TRBJ1-4; D remains ambiguous. This CDR3 has 13 residues. The germline V gene has CDR1 ENHRY and CDR2 SYGVKD. V lost 3 bases and J 3 bases, leaving 5 bases between the germline ends.

CDR3 sequence reads: CATSDLRGQGSNEQFF. CDR3 nucleotide sequence: TGTGCCACCAGTGATTTGCGTGGGCAGGGGAGCAATGAGCAGTTCTTC. This chain connects TRBV24-1 to TRBJ2-1; D perhaps matches TRBD1 (6 bases). Germline-derived CDR1 and CDR2 are KGHDR and SFDVKD. The CDR3 runs 16 residues. The V and J ends lost 0 bases and 6 bases respectively, with 14 bases between them.

J is TRBJ2-7 and V is TRBV21-1; the table's D call, TRBD1, has no DNA check behind it. TRBV21-1 is assigned pseudogene status. The CDR3 loop spans 18 amino acids. The CDR3 nucleotides read TGTGCCAGCAGCAAAGAGGGGGTAGGCGGTAGAGTGTACGTGGAGCAGTACTTC. Protein product: CASSKEGVGGRVYVEQYF.